This TCR beta chain appears in the sequencing data of a study of blood T cell repertoires in COVID-19. Only in-frame clones appear in the TCRdb table, and some are missing; sequencing was by immunoSEQ multiplex PCR. Of roughly 230,000 clones listed, 85% are singletons. Specimen: peripheral blood. This receptor was identified in a man in his fifties or sixties with COVID-19, enrolled during active disease.

For the CDR3, the DNA is TGTGCCAGCAGCCCTCAGGACAGGGGGCATGATACGCAGTATTTT. Translating it yields CASSPQDRGHDTQYF. This sequence joins TRBV9 and TRBJ2-3; TRBD1 aligns across 11 bases. The germline V gene encodes CDR1 SGDLS and CDR2 YYNGEE. The V segment lost 4 bases and the J segment 6 bases; nucleotides outside the gene matches: 7. The CDR3 consists of 15 residues.